Presented here are 25 T cell receptor beta chains from one specimen sequenced in a study of T cells in Graves' hyperthyroidism and ophthalmopathy. TCR beta CDR3 region amplification was performed from RNA transcripts. HTBI primers were used for first-round RT-PCR of the TCR CDR3. TCRdb re-called the multiplex PCR reads with MiXCR, one entry per CDR3 protein. This repertoire shows about 320,000 distinct CDR3 sequences, about 15% found once; its top ten account for approximately 35%. The sequenced sample was blood. The receptors were sampled from a man under 40 with Graves' hyperthyroidism.

This clonotype was detected many times. Sequence at one end of the junction differs from germline and may be a read error. This sequence joins TRBV28 and TRBJ1-6; 7 bases agree with TRBD1. Germline V lookup: CDR1 MDHEN, CDR2 SYDVKM. This CDR3 spans 14 amino acids. Written as DNA, the CDR3 is TGTGCCAGCAATGGAGGGGGCTATTATTCACCCCTCCACTTT. This encodes CASNGGGYYSPLHF.

This clonotype appeared many times. The chain is built from TRBV6-1 and TRBJ1-5; D is ambiguous. CDR1 and CDR2 from the germline V gene are MNHNS and SASEGT. V was pared by 4 bases and J by 4 bases, with 5 bases between. The CDR3 length is 12 residues. CDR3 nucleotides: TGTGCCAGCAGTGCTGATAATCAGCCCCAGCATTTT. It is translated as CASSADNQPQHF.

This clonotype has ten or more counts. V is TRBV30 and J is TRBJ2-1; 7 bases agree with TRBD2. CDR1 is GTSNPN and CDR2 is SVGIG in the germline V gene (reference sequence). V lost 0 bases to trimming and J lost 3 bases; unmatched junction nucleotides: 2. The CDR3 spans 14 residues. The CDR3 DNA follows: TGTGCCTGGAGTGTCTCGGGGGGCTACAATGAGCAGTTCTTC. It yields the protein CAWSVSGGYNEQFF.

This clonotype was observed at least ten times. The CDR3 region has the DNA TGTGCCAGCAGTTTACTGGGGGCGCGTAGGAATGAAAAACTGTTTTTT. Translating gives CASSLLGARRNEKLFF. This sequence joins TRBV28 and TRBJ1-4; weak D call: TRBD1 (6 bases). This CDR3 has 16 residues. Germline V gives CDR1 MDHEN, CDR2 SYDVKM. Trimming left V 2 bases short and J 5 bases short, with 15 bases between.

Ten or more counts support this clonotype. The V and J genes are TRBV5-1 and TRBJ1-5, with TRBD1 matching over 8 bases. The germline CDR1 and CDR2 sequences are SGHRS and YFSETQ. This CDR3 spans 14 amino acids. The V and J ends lost 4 bases and 4 bases, in that order; junction bases with no gene match: 4. In DNA, the CDR3 is TGCGCCAGCAGCGCCGGGACAGGAAATCAGCCCCAGCATTTT. Its protein product is CASSAGTGNQPQHF.

This clonotype was seen only a few times. A much larger clone is a single base away; this may be a read error. The V call is TRBV18, the J call TRBJ1-2, with TRBD1 identical over 7 bases. Germline loops: CDR1 KGHSH, CDR2 LQKENI. The CDR3 has 15 amino acids. CDR3 coding DNA: TGTGCCAGCTCACCGTTACTTACAGGGGACTATGGCCACACCTTC. Its translation is CASSPLLTGDYGHTF.

The sample holds a few counts of this clonotype. The chain is built from TRBV28 and TRBJ1-6; D unresolved. Looked up from germline, CDR1 is MDHEN and CDR2 is SYDVKM. V gave up 7 bases and J gave up 4 bases, with 17 bases separating them. The CDR3 covers 16 residues. The DNA for the CDR3 is TGTGCCAGCAAGGACGGCTGGGGTGGTTATAATTCACCCCTCCACTTT. Residues: CASKDGWGGYNSPLHF.

The chain recombines TRBV9 with TRBJ1-1; the D gene is possibly TRBD1 (5 bases). CDR1 is SGDLS, CDR2 YYNGEE, per germline. CDR3 length: 15 amino acids. Trimming took off 4 bases at V and 4 bases at J, with 17 bases between the two ends. The CDR3 region has the DNA TGTGCCAGCAGCCCCCGGGGGGGAACGAGCACTGAAGCTTTCTTT. Encoded protein: CASSPRGGTSTEAFF.

This clonotype appeared many times. The CDR3 here is CSASDRDRVGEQYF. Here the CDR3 DNA reads TGCAGTGCTTCAGACAGGGATAGAGTGGGCGAGCAGTACTTC. The chain couples TRBV20-1 to TRBJ2-7, with 7 bases matching TRBD1. Germline CDR1 reads DFQATT; CDR2 reads SNEGSKA (reference sequence). The CDR3 spans 14 residues. J was trimmed by 6 bases and V by 5 bases; bases with no gene match: 13.

This clonotype was detected ten times or more. This chain connects TRBV2 to TRBJ1-2; D not certain. The germline CDR1 and CDR2 sequences are SNHLY and FYNNEI. This CDR3 is 12 amino acids long. Trimming stripped 4 bases from V and 5 bases from J, with 8 bases between. The CDR3, as DNA: TGTGCCAGCAGTGTTGATCTGTATGGCTACACCTTC. Protein sequence: CASSVDLYGYTF.

The sample holds a few counts of this clonotype. The CDR3 here is CASSRGEQFF. DNA for the CDR3: TGTGCCAGCAGCCGGGGTGAGCAGTTCTTC. The rearrangement joins TRBV28 to TRBJ2-1, with D possibly being TRBD2 (5 bases). The CDR3 has 10 amino acids. The ends were cut back, 6 bases at V and 9 bases at J, with 6 bases in the middle. In germline, CDR1 is MDHEN, CDR2 SYDVKM. The whole variable domain, filled in from reference TRBV28 and TRBJ2-1, reads DVKVTQSSRYLVKRTGEKVFLECVQDMDHENMFWYRQDPGLGLRLIYFSYDVKMKEKGDIPEGYSVSREKKERFSLILESASTNQTSMYLCASSRGEQFFGPGTRLTVL.

This clonotype was counted ten times or more. The chain employs TRBV20-1 and TRBJ2-5; D might be TRBD1 or TRBD2, each matching 5 bases. This CDR3 comprises 12 residues. Trimming stripped 4 bases from V and 3 bases from J, with 9 bases between. Germline V gene sequence: CDR1 DFQATT, CDR2 SNEGSKA (reference sequence). The CDR3 spells CSATLGEETQYF. CDR3 bases: TGCAGTGCTACGCTGGGGGAAGAGACCCAGTACTTC.

This sequence joins TRBV9 and TRBJ1-6; the D is unclear. Trimming left V 2 bases short and J 7 bases short, with 10 bases between. Per the germline V gene, CDR1 is SGDLS and CDR2 is YYNGEE. This CDR3 is built from 14 residues. DNA of the CDR3: TGTGCCAGCAGCGTCGGACCGTCAAATTCACCCCTCCACTTT. Translation gives CASSVGPSNSPLHF.

This clonotype appeared many times. This chain links TRBV20-1 with TRBJ2-1; the D is unclear. V was pared by 5 bases and J by 12 bases, with 14 bases between. This CDR3 has 11 amino acids. Germline V gene lookup returns CDR1 DFQATT and CDR2 SNEGSKA (reference sequence). CDR3 sequence reads: CSAVSSVVQFF. CDR3 bases: TGCAGTGCTGTGTCCTCGGTTGTGCAGTTCTTC.

There are many counts of this clonotype. The rearrangement joins TRBV30 to TRBJ2-2; 9 nucleotides match TRBD1. The germline gives CDR1 GTSNPN, CDR2 SVGIG (reference sequence). The CDR3 totals 14 residues. This CDR3 is CARAGTGIAGELFF. The DNA for the CDR3 is TGTGCTCGAGCCGGGACAGGGATCGCGGGGGAGCTGTTTTTT.

The chain recombines TRBV19 with TRBJ1-6; 7 bases line up with TRBD1. Germline assignment: CDR1 LNHDA and CDR2 SQIVND (reference sequence). V lost 6 bases and J lost 6; bases outside the gene matches: 11. The CDR3 consists of 16 residues. The DNA of the CDR3 is TGTGCCAGTAGCCACACAGGGGAGGGTAGTAATTCACCCCTCCACTTT. Residues: CASSHTGEGSNSPLHF.

The genes are TRBV7-9 and TRBJ2-1; D may be TRBD2 (6 bases). Germline CDR1 reads SEHNR; CDR2 reads FQNEAQ (reference sequence). The length of the CDR3 is 15 residues. V shed 8 bases and J shed 5 bases, with 19 bases lying between them. The CDR3 DNA follows: TGTGCCAGCGTGGAACCGGGACTGACAAACAATGAGCAGTTCTTC. Its translation is CASVEPGLTNNEQFF.

The chain has TRBV30 and TRBJ2-7, with D perhaps being TRBD1 or TRBD2 (6 bases each). The germline V gene encodes CDR1 GTSNPN and CDR2 SVGIG (reference sequence). The ends were cut back, 2 bases at V and 2 bases at J, with 16 bases in the middle. The CDR3 length is 15 residues. CDR3: CAWSFGGLAPYEQYF. DNA of the CDR3: TGTGCCTGGAGTTTCGGGGGCCTCGCCCCCTACGAGCAGTACTTC.

At least ten counts were recorded for this clonotype. The chain employs TRBV5-1 and TRBJ2-5; 8 bases line up with TRBD1. After removal of 4 bases from V and 3 bases from J, the junction contained 5 bases not matched to a gene. The CDR3 sequence is 14 residues long. Germline loops: CDR1 SGHRS, CDR2 YFSETQ. This chain's CDR3 is CASSGGTGEETQYF. The CDR3 nucleotides read TGCGCCAGCAGCGGGGGGACAGGCGAAGAGACCCAGTACTTC.

A word on this clonotype: At one end the junction does not follow the germline gene, possibly because of a read error. The CDR3 is CAPSDLDLASGYTF. The CDR3 DNA sequence: TGTGCCCCCAGTGATTTGGATCTTGCGAGCGGCTACACCTTC. The chain employs TRBV24-1 and TRBJ1-2; D is undetermined. This CDR3 comprises 14 residues. Germline loops: CDR1 KGHDR, CDR2 SFDVKD.

The chain links TRBV29-1 to TRBJ2-5, with D possibly TRBD1 on 6 matching bases. This CDR3 is built from 12 residues. Germline loops: CDR1 SQVTM, CDR2 ANQGSEA. V gave up 7 bases and J gave up 3 bases, with 12 bases separating them. The CDR3, as DNA: TGCAGCGCCGGGGACATAGAAGAGACCCAGTACTTC. It yields the protein CSAGDIEETQYF.

This clonotype came up many times. DNA of the CDR3: TGTGCCAGCAGACCCGGGCGGATGTCCATCTATGGCTACACCTTC. It yields the protein CASRPGRMSIYGYTF. J is TRBJ1-2 and V is TRBV12-3 or TRBV12-4; no definite D call. The CDR3 spans 15 residues. Trimming shortened V by 6 bases and J by 4 bases, and 18 bases separated the two germline ends.

About this clonotype itself: An end of the junction does not agree with germline; a read error may underlie this. This rearrangement joins TRBV7-3 to TRBJ1-5; no clear D. CDR3 size: 15 residues. CDR1 is SGHTA and CDR2 is FQGTGA in the germline V gene. CDR3 bases: TGTGCCGGCAGCTTAACGGCAGGACTGAATCAGCCCCAGCATTTT. As protein: CAGSLTAGLNQPQHF. Drawing the rest from reference TRBV7-3 and TRBJ1-5, the complete variable domain is GAGVSQTPSNKVTEKGKYVELRCDPISGHTALYWYRQSLGQGPEFLIYFQGTGAADDSGLPNDRFFAVRPEGSVSTLKIQRTERGDSAVYLCAGSLTAGLNQPQHFGDGTRLSIL.

The rearrangement uses TRBV7-2 and TRBJ1-5, with 9 bases identical to TRBD1. CDR1 is SGHTA and CDR2 is FQGNSA in the germline V gene. This CDR3 comprises 17 residues. V was clipped by 1 base and J by 5 bases; unmatched bases: 9. DNA of the CDR3: TGTGCCAGCAGCTTAGTAGGACAGGGGTATTACGATCAGCCCCAGCATTTT. It yields the protein CASSLVGQGYYDQPQHF.

The chain joins TRBV5-1 to TRBJ2-1; 10 bases are shared with TRBD1. Germline assignment: CDR1 SGHRS and CDR2 YFSETQ. The CDR3 loop spans 15 amino acids. J gave up 5 bases and V 8 bases, and 10 bases lay outside the gene matches. The CDR3 sequence is CASTRGQGLNNEQFF. The CDR3 DNA reads TGCGCCAGTACCCGGGGACAGGGGTTGAACAATGAGCAGTTCTTC. The variable domain in full, completed from reference TRBV5-1 and TRBJ2-1, reads KAGVTQTPRYLIKTRGQQVTLSCSPISGHRSVSWYQQTPGQGLQFLFEYFSETQRNKGNFPGRFSGRQFSNSRSEMNVSTLELGDSALYLCASTRGQGLNNEQFFGPGTRLTVL.